The T cell receptor beta chain described here comes from a study of cytomegalovirus exposure and HLA in healthy donors. Whole-study results and caveats: Usually a TCR sequence was rare, but some public TCRs were found in many donors. A later analysis found first-cohort TCR clusters tended to co-occur in the approximately 120 validation repertoires. As confirmed in vitro, three CMV-associated chains were specific for CMV antigens.

The method was immunoSEQ multiplex PCR; TCRdb's version includes in-frame clones alone and lacks a portion of them. The sample holds about 360,000 clones; 80% to 90% are singletons and the top ten take roughly 0.8%. This clone was found a few times. Its target is not known. CDR3 length equals 16 residues. CDR1 and CDR2 (germline): MDHEN, SYDVKM. V was clipped by 6 bases and J by 3 bases; unmatched bases: 11. V usage is TRBV28 and J usage is TRBJ2-3; 8 bases are shared with TRBD2. Sequencing was performed on PBMCs. This clonotype was sampled from a woman between 18 and 29 years old in good health and CMV-seronegative. CDR3 sequence (DNA): TGTGCCAGCAGCCGGGGGGGGGCAGGGATTACAGATACGCAGTATTTT. The encoded protein is CASSRGGAGITDTQYF.